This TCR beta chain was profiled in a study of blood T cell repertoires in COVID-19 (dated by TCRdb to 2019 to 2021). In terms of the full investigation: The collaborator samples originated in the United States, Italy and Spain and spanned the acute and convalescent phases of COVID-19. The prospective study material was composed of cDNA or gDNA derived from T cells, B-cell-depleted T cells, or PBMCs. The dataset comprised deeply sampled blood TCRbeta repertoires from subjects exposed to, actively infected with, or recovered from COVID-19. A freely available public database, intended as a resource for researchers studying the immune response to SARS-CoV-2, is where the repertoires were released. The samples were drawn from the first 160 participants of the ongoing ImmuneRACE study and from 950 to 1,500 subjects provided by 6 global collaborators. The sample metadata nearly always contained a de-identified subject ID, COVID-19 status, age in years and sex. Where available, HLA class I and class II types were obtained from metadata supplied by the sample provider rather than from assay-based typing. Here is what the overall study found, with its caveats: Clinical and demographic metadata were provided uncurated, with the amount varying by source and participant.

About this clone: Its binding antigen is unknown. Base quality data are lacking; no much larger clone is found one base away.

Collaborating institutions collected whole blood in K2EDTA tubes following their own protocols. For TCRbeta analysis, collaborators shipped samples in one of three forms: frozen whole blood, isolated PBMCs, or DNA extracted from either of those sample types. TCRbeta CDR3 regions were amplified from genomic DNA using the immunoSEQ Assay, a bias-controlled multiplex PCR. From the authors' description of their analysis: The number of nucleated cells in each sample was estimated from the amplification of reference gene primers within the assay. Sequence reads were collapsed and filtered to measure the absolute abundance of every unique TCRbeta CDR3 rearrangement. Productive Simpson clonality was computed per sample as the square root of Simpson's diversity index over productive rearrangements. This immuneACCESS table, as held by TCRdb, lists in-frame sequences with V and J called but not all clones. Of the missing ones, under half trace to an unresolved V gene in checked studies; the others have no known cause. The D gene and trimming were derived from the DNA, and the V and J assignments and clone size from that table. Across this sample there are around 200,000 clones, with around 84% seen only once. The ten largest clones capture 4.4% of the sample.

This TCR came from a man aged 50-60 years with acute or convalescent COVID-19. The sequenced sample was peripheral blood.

Read as DNA, the sequence is TGTGCCAGCAGCTTAAGGGGAGGGGTTGAAGCTTTCTTT. Its product reads: CASSLRGGVEAFF. This chain joins TRBV7-9 to TRBJ1-1; the D region possibly corresponds to TRBD1 (5 bases align). The CDR3 holds 13 amino acids from the cysteine to the phenylalanine. This entry keeps only the CDR3 DNA: 39 bases, framed from base 1. The germline V gene encodes CDR1 SEHNR and CDR2 FQNEAQ (reference sequence). V is reduced by 2 bases and J by 7 bases, leaving a spacing of 11 bases between them. Reference TRBV7-9 and TRBJ1-1 genes cover what lies past the CDR3, so the full variable domain is DTGVSQNPRHKITKRGQNVTFRCDPISEHNRLYWYRQTLGQGPEFLTYFQNEAQLEKSRLLSDRFSAERPKGSFSTLEIQRTEQGDSAMYLCASSLRGGVEAFFGQGTRLTVV.